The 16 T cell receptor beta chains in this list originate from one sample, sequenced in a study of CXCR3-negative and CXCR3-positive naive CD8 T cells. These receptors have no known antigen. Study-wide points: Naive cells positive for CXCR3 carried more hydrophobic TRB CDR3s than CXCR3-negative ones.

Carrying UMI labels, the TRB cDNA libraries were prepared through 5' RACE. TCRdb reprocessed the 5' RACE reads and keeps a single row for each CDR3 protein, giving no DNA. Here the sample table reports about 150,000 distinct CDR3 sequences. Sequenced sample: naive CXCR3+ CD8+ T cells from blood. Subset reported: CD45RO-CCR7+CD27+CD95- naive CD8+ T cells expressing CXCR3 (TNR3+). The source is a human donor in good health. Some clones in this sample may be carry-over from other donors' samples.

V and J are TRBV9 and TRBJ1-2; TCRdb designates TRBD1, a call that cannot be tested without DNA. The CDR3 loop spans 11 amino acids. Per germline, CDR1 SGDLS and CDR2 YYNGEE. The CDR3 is CASREGFGYTF.

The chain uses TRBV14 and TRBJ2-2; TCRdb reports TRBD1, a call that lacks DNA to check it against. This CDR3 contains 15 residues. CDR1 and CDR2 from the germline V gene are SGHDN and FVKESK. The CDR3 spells CASSQVGGGTGELFF.

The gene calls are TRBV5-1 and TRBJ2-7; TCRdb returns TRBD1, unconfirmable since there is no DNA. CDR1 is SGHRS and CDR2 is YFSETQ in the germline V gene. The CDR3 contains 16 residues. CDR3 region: CASSAQKGGAVNEQYF.

CDR3 loop: CASSLNGGASDTQYF. The chain employs TRBV12-3 or TRBV12-4 and TRBJ2-3; TCRdb picks TRBD2, but there is no DNA to check that call. The CDR3 contains 15 residues.

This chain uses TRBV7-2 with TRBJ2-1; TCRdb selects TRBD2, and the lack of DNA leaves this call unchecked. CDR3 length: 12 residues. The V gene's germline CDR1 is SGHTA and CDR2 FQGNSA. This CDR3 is CASSPEGNEQFF.

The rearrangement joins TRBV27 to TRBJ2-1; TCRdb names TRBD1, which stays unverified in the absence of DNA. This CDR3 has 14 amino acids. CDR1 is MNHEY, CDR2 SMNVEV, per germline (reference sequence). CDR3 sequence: CASSPRQGYNEQFF.

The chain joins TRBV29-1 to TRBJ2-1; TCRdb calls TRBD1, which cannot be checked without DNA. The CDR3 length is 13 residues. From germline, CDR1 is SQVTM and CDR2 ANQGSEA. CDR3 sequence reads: CSVAGDIYNEQFF.

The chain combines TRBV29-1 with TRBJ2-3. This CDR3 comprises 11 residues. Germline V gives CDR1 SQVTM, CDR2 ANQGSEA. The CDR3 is CSVYISDTQYF.

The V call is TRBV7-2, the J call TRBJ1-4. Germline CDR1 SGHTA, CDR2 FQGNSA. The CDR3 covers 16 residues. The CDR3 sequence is CASSLAGIGANEKLFF.

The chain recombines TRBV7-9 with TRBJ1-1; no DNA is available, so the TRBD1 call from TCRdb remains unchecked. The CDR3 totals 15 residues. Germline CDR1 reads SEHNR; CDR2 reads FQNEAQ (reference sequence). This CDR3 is CASSPWQGLQTEAFF. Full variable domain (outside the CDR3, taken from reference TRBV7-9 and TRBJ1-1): DTGVSQNPRHKITKRGQNVTFRCDPISEHNRLYWYRQTLGQGPEFLTYFQNEAQLEKSRLLSDRFSAERPKGSFSTLEIQRTEQGDSAMYLCASSPWQGLQTEAFFGQGTRLTVV.

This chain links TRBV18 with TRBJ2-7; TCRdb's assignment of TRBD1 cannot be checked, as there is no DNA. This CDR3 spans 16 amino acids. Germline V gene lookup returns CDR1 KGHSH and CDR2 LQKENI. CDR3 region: CASSPPTGPIAYEQYF.

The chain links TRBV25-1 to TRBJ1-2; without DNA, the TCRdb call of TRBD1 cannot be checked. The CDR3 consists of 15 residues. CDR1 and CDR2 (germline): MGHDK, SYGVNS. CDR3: CASSELAGLTAGYTF.

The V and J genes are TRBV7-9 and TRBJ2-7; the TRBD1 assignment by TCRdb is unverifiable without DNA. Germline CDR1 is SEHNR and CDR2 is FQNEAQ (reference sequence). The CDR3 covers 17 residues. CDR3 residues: CASSSRRGTEPWDEQYF.

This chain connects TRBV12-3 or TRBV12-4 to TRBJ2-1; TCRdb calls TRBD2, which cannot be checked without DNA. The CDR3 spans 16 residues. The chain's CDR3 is CASSLLLAGGRNEQFF.

The CDR3 sequence: CASSLVPDGTGELFF. The gene calls are TRBV5-1 and TRBJ2-2. Germline V CDR1 and CDR2: SGHRS, YFSETQ. The CDR3 length is 15 residues.

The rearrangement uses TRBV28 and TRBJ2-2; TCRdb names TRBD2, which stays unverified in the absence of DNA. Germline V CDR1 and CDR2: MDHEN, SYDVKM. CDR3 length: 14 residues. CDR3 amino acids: CASNTGGDTGELFF.